The source of this TCR beta chain is a study of shared clonotypes between healthy human individuals. Findings and limits, study-wide: Rarefaction showed that sequencing of sorted subsets was incomplete (despite large depth).

Clones were sequenced by immunoSEQ multiplex PCR, and TCRdb holds only the in-frame ones, with some missing. The sample consists of over 1.5 million clones, 98% of them appearing once. The V end was cut by 7 bases, the J end by 5 bases, with 10 bases between. Germline CDR1 and CDR2: MNHNY and SVGAGI (reference sequence). CDR3 length: 12 amino acids. About this clone itself: Its specificity is not known.

This TCR was recovered from a man younger than 45 in good health. Material for sequencing was naive CD4+ T cells sorted from blood. The subset: CD45RA+ positively selected. The chain combines TRBV6-6 with TRBJ2-3; weak D call: TRBD2 (5 bases). The CDR3 reads CASKEGLDTQYF. The CDR3 nucleotides are TGTGCCAGCAAAGAGGGATTAGATACGCAGTATTTT.